This T cell receptor (beta chain) originates from a study of CD8 T cells in Susac syndrome. Germline CDR1 and CDR2: SGDLS and YYNGEE. The CDR3 runs to 16 residues. V lost 3 bases to trimming and J lost 2 bases; unmatched junction nucleotides: 4. Reverse transcription of roughly 0.45 to 1 ug RNA used random hexamers. MiXCR, applied by TCRdb to the immunoSEQ multiplex PCR reads, yields one record per CDR3 protein. The data hold 250,000 to 300,000 distinct CDR3 sequences, with about 88% observed a single time. The sequenced material came from CD8+ T cells from PBMCs. This chain joins TRBV9 and TRBJ2-7; 14 bases line up with TRBD2. The sequence was collected from a human donor with multiple sclerosis. CDR3 loop: CASSGTSGRKPYEQYF. Written as DNA, the CDR3 is TGTGCCAGCAGCGGGACTAGCGGGAGGAAACCCTACGAGCAGTACTTC. Combining the CDR3 with reference TRBV9 and TRBJ2-7 gives the whole variable domain DSGVTQTPKHLITATGQRVTLRCSPRSGDLSVYWYQQSLDQGLQFLIQYYNGEERAKGNILERFSAQQFPDLHSELNLSSLELGDSALYFCASSGTSGRKPYEQYFGPGTRLTVT.